This T cell receptor (beta chain) derives from a study of cytomegalovirus exposure and HLA in healthy donors. The overall study: Early release data held 75 million to 90 million unique TCRs from HLA-typed donors. General study results and limits: Presence/absence analyses supposed approximately even sequencing depth among donors. An analysis was carried out at a later point. It showed that HLA-associated TCR beta chains were more clonally expanded than equally common non-associated chains.

Primers: 60 Vbeta forward and 13 Jbeta reverse. Repertoires were generated with immunoSEQ multiplex PCR, while TCRdb's copy carries only in-frame clones and drops some. The sample gives 130,000 to 150,000 clones, approximately 9% of which show up once; less than 2% is in the top ten. This clone was detected a few times. What it recognizes is unknown. V was shortened by 6 bases and J by 8 bases, with 12 bases between the two germline ends. Germline V CDR1 and CDR2: MNHEY, SVGAGI. The CDR3 sequence is 12 residues long. The sequence came from a male donor in good health and CMV-seronegative. The chain links TRBV6-5 to TRBJ2-3; D gene uncertain. Specimen: PBMCs. The chain's CDR3 is CASRDLYRTQYF. CDR3 sequence (DNA): TGTGCCAGCAGAGACTTGTATCGTACGCAGTATTTT.